The 15 T cell receptor beta chains listed next were all sequenced from one sample in a study of regulatory T cells in long-lasting Graves disease. According to the study, TCR beta libraries were built with iRepertoire HTBI primers and CDR3-region Arm-PCR. Via MiXCR, TCRdb re-called the multiplex PCR reads, giving one row per CDR3 protein. The table lists 400,000 to 500,000 distinct CDR3 sequences, less than 20% of them singletons, with around a tenth in the top ten. Time point: newly diagnosed GD, antithyroid drugs for less than 3 months. TCR sequences were obtained from RNA taken from PBMCs. This sample was also put to use in a study of T cells in Graves' hyperthyroidism and ophthalmopathy.

This material consisted of peripheral blood mononuclear cells (PBMCs), taken at new diagnosis, from a patient treated with antithyroid drugs. Receptors originate from a woman aged 25 to 39 with Graves disease.

This clonotype was counted many times. The chain couples TRBV12-3 or TRBV12-4 to TRBJ2-7; 7 positions match TRBD1. The ends lost 10 bases at V and 0 bases at J; junction bases unmatched: 6. CDR3 length: 13 residues. CDR3 coding DNA: TGTGCCATCCAACAGGGGTCCTCCTACGAGCAGTACTTC. It encodes CAIQQGSSYEQYF.

This clonotype was observed at least ten times. The CDR3 protein is CASSPRDEQFF. As DNA, the CDR3 is TGTGCCAGCAGCCCCCGCGATGAGCAGTTCTTC. V and J are TRBV18 and TRBJ2-1, with D unresolved. V lost 8 bases and J 8 bases, leaving 10 bases between the germline ends. The CDR3 length is 11 residues. CDR1 and CDR2 from the germline V gene are KGHSH and LQKENI.

This clonotype was observed many times. This chain connects TRBV7-9 to TRBJ2-1; TRBD2 might be the D (5 bases). The CDR3 is 16 amino acids. Per germline, CDR1 SEHNR and CDR2 FQNEAQ (reference sequence). The V gene lost 4 bases and the J gene lost 0 bases, with 13 bases spanning the gap. The CDR3 DNA follows: TGTGCCAGCAGCTCCCGGACTTCGAGCTCCTACAATGAGCAGTTCTTC. Its translation: CASSSRTSSSYNEQFF.

Worth noting for this clonotype: A much larger clonotype is one base distant, so this may be a read error. The gene calls are TRBV3-1 and TRBJ1-4; D remains unclear. CDR3 length: 14 residues. Germline CDR1 and CDR2: LGHDT and YNNKEL (reference sequence). Here the CDR3 DNA reads TGTGACAGCAGCCAAGAACCAACTAATGAAAAACTGTTTTTT. As protein: CDSSQEPTNEKLFF.

The chain carries TRBV20-1 and TRBJ2-1, with 12 nucleotides matching TRBD2. The CDR3 covers 16 residues. V gave up 6 bases and J gave up 2 bases; unmatched junction bases: 8. Germline V gives CDR1 DFQATT, CDR2 SNEGSKA (reference sequence). In nucleotides, the CDR3 is TGCAGTGCGACGAGACTAGCGGGAGTTGCCTACAATGAGCAGTTCTTC. It translates to CSATRLAGVAYNEQFF.

This clonotype has ten or more counts. This chain joins TRBV5-1 and TRBJ2-3; 7 nucleotides align to TRBD2. The CDR3 runs 16 residues. The trim removed 4 bases at V and 2 bases at J, leaving 10 bases unmatched. Looked up from germline, CDR1 is SGHRS and CDR2 is YFSETQ. The CDR3 coding sequence is TGCGCCAGCAGCCTCCCGCGGGAGCCGTCCACAGATACGCAGTATTTT. This encodes CASSLPREPSTDTQYF.

This chain connects TRBV20-1 to TRBJ2-5, with 9 bases identical to TRBD2. This CDR3 is 12 amino acids long. CDR1 is DFQATT, CDR2 SNEGSKA, per germline (reference sequence). The J segment lost 5 bases and the V segment lost 7 bases, leaving 5 bases of the junction unmatched. The DNA of the CDR3 is TGCAGTGTAGCGGGAGTAGGCGAGACCCAGTACTTC. Its protein is CSVAGVGETQYF.

This clonotype came up a few times. The genes are TRBV6-1 and TRBJ1-1, with 8 nucleotides matching TRBD1. CDR1 is MNHNS, CDR2 SASEGT, per germline. The CDR3 contains 13 residues. The V segment lost 6 bases and the J segment 6 bases; nucleotides outside the gene matches: 6. CDR3 coding DNA: TGTGCCAGCAGCCACGGACAGGGCCCTGAAGCTTTCTTT. Translation: CASSHGQGPEAFF.

This clonotype was seen only a few times. One end of the junction varies from germline; a read error may be responsible. In DNA form, the CDR3 reads TGTGCCAGCAGCGTAGCCGGGAACACCGAGGAGCTGTTTTTT. As protein: CASSVAGNTEELFF. The chain couples TRBV9 to TRBJ2-2; a possible D gene is TRBD2 (5 bases). Germline loops: CDR1 SGDLS, CDR2 YYNGEE. This CDR3 has 14 amino acids.

V gene TRBV7-2 combines with J gene TRBJ2-3, with 9 nucleotides matching TRBD2. With 1 base clipped from V and 3 bases from J, the junction kept 5 bases outside the gene matches. CDR3 length equals 16 residues. CDR1 and CDR2 (germline): SGHTA, FQGNSA. The CDR3 coding sequence is TGTGCCAGCAGCTTAGTTAGCGGGAGTAGGACAGATACGCAGTATTTT. It is translated as CASSLVSGSRTDTQYF.

This clonotype was recorded at least ten times. The chain uses TRBV20-1 and TRBJ2-1; TRBD2 agrees at 12 bases. Germline CDR1 DFQATT, CDR2 SNEGSKA (reference sequence). CDR3 size: 14 residues. V lost 5 bases, J lost 10 bases, and 9 bases stayed unmatched. In nucleotides, the CDR3 is TGCAGTGCTTTCCCTAGCGGGAGGGCCAGGGAGCAGTTCTTC. It is translated as CSAFPSGRAREQFF.

V and J are TRBV6-2 or TRBV6-3 and TRBJ2-5; TRBD1 is a possible D gene (5 bases). The V and J ends lost 7 bases and 5 bases respectively, with 23 bases between them. Germline V gene data show CDR1 as MNHEY and CDR2 as SVGEGT. This CDR3 contains 16 residues. The CDR3 region is CASTEGAIRNGETQYF. CDR3 sequence (DNA): TGTGCCAGCACAGAAGGGGCTATCCGAAACGGGGAGACCCAGTACTTC.

This clonotype was detected many times. The genes are TRBV12-3 or TRBV12-4 and TRBJ2-2; 8 bases are a match to TRBD1. J gave up 4 bases and V 4 bases, and 5 bases lay outside the gene matches. CDR3 length equals 15 residues. In nucleotides, the CDR3 is TGTGCCAGCAGTTCAGGGGGCGCTGCCACCGGGGAGCTGTTTTTT. Its translation is CASSSGGAATGELFF.

Relative to its sample, this clonotype is medium-sized. V and J are TRBV11-2 and TRBJ2-7; 10 nucleotides line up with TRBD2. CDR3 size: 17 residues. The germline V gene encodes CDR1 SGHAT and CDR2 FQNNGV. Trimming at V came to 5 bases and at J to 2 bases, leaving 12 bases not matched to a gene. CDR3 bases: TGTGCCAGCAGCCTCCCAGCGGGAGGGCTCCCTACCTACGAGCAGTACTTC. Translated: CASSLPAGGLPTYEQYF.

The chain is built from TRBV12-5 and TRBJ2-3; 10 bases line up with TRBD2. V dropped 5 bases and J dropped 1; count of bases not matched to a gene: 3. The CDR3 sequence is 15 residues long. Germline V lookup: CDR1 LGHNT, CDR2 FRNRAP. The CDR3 nucleotides read TGTGCTAGTGGTGCCGGGACTAGCGGCACAGATACGCAGTATTTT. This encodes CASGAGTSGTDTQYF.